This paragraph covers one TCR beta chain sequence. The junction departs from the called germline gene at one end, perhaps through a read error. The data were taken from a study of tumor and adjacent non-tumor tissue in lung cancer. CDR1 SGHVS and CDR2 FQNEAQ come from the germline V gene. The CDR3 has 15 residues. The library came from three nested PCR rounds adapted from ARM-PCR protocols. Using its own MiXCR run on the multiplex PCR reads, TCRdb lists one record per CDR3 protein. The sample contains 60,000 to 85,000 distinct CDR3 sequences, over 65% of which appear only once. RNA was extracted from bulk tissue without any cell sorting. Distant lung tissue was collected more than 3 cm away from the tumor edge.

The sample taken for sequencing was distant non-tumor lung tissue. This sequence originates from a man between 65 and 80 years old with non-small cell lung cancer. V and J are TRBV7-8 and TRBJ2-7; possibly TRBD2 for D (7 bases). CDR3 protein: CASSFIRGFAGEEYF. Written as DNA, the CDR3 is TGTGCCAGCAGCTTCATCAGGGGTTTCGCGGGAGAGGAGTATTTC.